The clone carrying this TCR beta chain appeared many times. What it binds is not known. This entry belongs to a study of glioma-infiltrating T cells. TCR alpha and beta CDR3 regions were amplified from RNA using iRepertoire nested multiplex PCR. Input was about 100-450 ng of tissue mRNA or PBMC total RNA. In TCRdb, the multiplex PCR reads were re-called with MiXCR into one record per CDR3 protein. The data show 160,000 or so distinct CDR3 sequences, under 55% seen once. Overall study results and limits: CDR3 overlap between tissue and blood was very small. Non-neoplastic patients had below-expected tissue-blood divergence, while all gliomas exceeded expectation.

Per the germline V gene, CDR1 is MDHEN and CDR2 is SYDVKM. This CDR3 has 13 amino acids. Trimming took off 7 bases at V and 5 bases at J, with 15 bases between the two ends. Sequencing was performed on glioma tissue, nonneoplastic brain tissue, or PBMCs (not recorded which). The V and J genes are TRBV28 and TRBJ2-7, with TRBD1 as a possible D gene (5 bases). The sequence was obtained from a human donor with low-grade glioma or glioblastoma, undergoing nonglioma brain surgery, or in good health (not recorded which). The CDR3 loop reads CASKQTEIDEQYF. CDR3 nucleotides: TGTGCCAGCAAACAGACAGAGATCGACGAGCAGTACTTC. Using reference TRBV28 and TRBJ2-7 for the parts outside the CDR3, the full variable domain is DVKVTQSSRYLVKRTGEKVFLECVQDMDHENMFWYRQDPGLGLRLIYFSYDVKMKEKGDIPEGYSVSREKKERFSLILESASTNQTSMYLCASKQTEIDEQYFGPGTRLTVT.